This TCR beta chain emerged from a study of CD8+ T cells in alopecia areata. Turning to the study itself: Severity scoring for treated patients was based on the percentage of affected scalp area. General observations from the study: Normal scalp had lower clonality than lesional scalp, with alopecia totalis/universalis lesions showing this most strongly. Normal skin's resident alphabeta T cells are also sequenced in scalp samples.

The treatment denotes: oral pan-JAK inhibitor, 5-10 mg twice daily. Both CD4+ and CD8+ T cells were separated by sorting PBMCs. This clone turned up a few times. Its antigen is not known. RNA, once extracted, was reverse transcribed into cDNA for use as the sequencing template. Sequencing was performed with immunoSEQ multiplex PCR; in TCRdb, only in-frame clones are kept and a portion is missing. The repertoire holds about 74,000 clones, with 29% as singletons. Germline CDR1 is MGHRA and CDR2 is YSYEKL. The V end lost 2 bases, the J end lost 1 base, and 8 bases lay between the germline ends. This CDR3 has 14 amino acids.

The source of this sequence is a human donor with alopecia areata. The chain joins TRBV4-1 to TRBJ1-1; D not certain. The specimen was CD8+ T cells sorted from blood, collected at week 4, from a patient treated with tofacitinib. CDR3 in amino acids: CASSQFAGNTEAFF. The CDR3 bases are TGCGCCAGCAGCCAATTTGCAGGGAACACTGAAGCTTTCTTT.